This TCR beta chain was recovered during a study of siplizumab effects on memory and regulatory T cells. The CDR3 runs to 15 residues. V was clipped by 1 base and J by 0 bases, with 8 bases between them. The V gene's germline CDR1 is SGHAT and CDR2 FQNNGV. Study-level points and caveats: Memory cells seemed less diverse than naive T cells, which also seemed major contributors to the alloresponse.

Points on this clone: Its antigen is still unknown.

The study assayed approximately 100,000 TCR templates per sample. Using immunoSEQ multiplex PCR, the repertoire was profiled, and TCRdb retains in-frame clones only, with some absent. The repertoire holds roughly 92,000 clones, 94% seen once, with less than 0.4% in the top ten. This TCR came from a human donor in good health. This chain connects TRBV11-2 to TRBJ2-3; D gene ambiguous. Sequencing input: non-Treg CD4+ T cells sorted from blood. The CDR3 nucleotides read TGTGCCAGCAGCTTAGCCCCGACGAGCACAGATACGCAGTATTTT. Encoded protein: CASSLAPTSTDTQYF.